The entry that follows covers one T cell receptor (beta chain) sequence. Its target is unknown. Looked up from germline, CDR1 is SGDLS and CDR2 is YYNGEE. This CDR3 has 16 amino acids. V lost 3 bases and J lost 4; bases outside the gene matches: 6. The data were obtained in a study of cytomegalovirus exposure and HLA in healthy donors. The study's findings and limits: An observed cluster of highly shared sequence variants was recorded as a likely sequencing artifact. The study recorded more than 150 TCR beta chains that were cytomegalovirus-associated.

A multiplex PCR was run with 60 Vbeta primers and 13 Jbeta primers. Only in-frame clones appear in the TCRdb table, and some are missing; sequencing was by immunoSEQ multiplex PCR. The sample lists 130,000 or so clones, 75% to 85% occurring once. At collection, donors were nominally healthy, but unrecorded immune exposures were probable. The chain employs TRBV9 and TRBJ2-3; TRBD1 aligns across 12 bases. The TCR was taken from a man in his forties in good health and CMV-seronegative. Material: PBMCs. The CDR3, as DNA: TGTGCCAGCAGCGCCATCGGGACAGGGGGCCCAGATACGCAGTATTTT. Its translation is CASSAIGTGGPDTQYF.